These 25 T cell receptor beta chains were all obtained from the same sample, sequenced in a study of cytomegalovirus exposure and HLA in healthy donors. PCR involved 60 Vbeta and 13 Jbeta primers. Produced via immunoSEQ multiplex PCR; TCRdb's table is partial and in-frame only. The sample has more than 75,000 clones, 79% seen once. The specimen sequenced was PBMCs. The receptors originated from a woman aged 35 to 49 in good health and CMV-seronegative.

This sequence joins TRBV27 and TRBJ2-7; D remains ambiguous. The CDR3 extends over 14 amino acids. Trimming took 3 bases from V and 2 from J, leaving 11 bases between them. CDR1 is MNHEY, CDR2 SMNVEV, per germline (reference sequence). The CDR3 nucleotides read TGTGCCAGCAGTTTTCAGGCCTCAGCCTACGAGCAGTACTTC. Residues: CASSFQASAYEQYF.

The V and J genes are TRBV5-1 and TRBJ1-3; D uncertain. The CDR3 totals 14 residues. V dropped 3 bases and J dropped 7 bases, with 14 bases sitting between them. CDR1 is SGHRS, CDR2 YFSETQ, per germline. CDR3 residues: CASSWNGFGNTIYF. In DNA, the CDR3 is TGCGCCAGCAGCTGGAATGGTTTCGGGAACACCATATATTTT.

The V and J genes are TRBV5-1 and TRBJ1-4; TRBD1 aligns across 7 bases. Trimming removed 4 bases from V and 7 bases from J; junction bases left unmatched: 10. The CDR3 is made up of 15 amino acids. Germline values: CDR1 SGHRS, CDR2 YFSETQ. This CDR3 reads CASSPGEGAIEKLFF. Written as DNA, the CDR3 is TGCGCCAGCAGCCCGGGTGAGGGGGCGATTGAAAAACTGTTTTTT.

V gene TRBV10-2 combines with J gene TRBJ2-1, with TRBD1 matching 8 bases. Germline V gene data show CDR1 as WSHSY and CDR2 as SAAADI. Trimming removed 4 bases from V and 2 bases from J; junction bases left unmatched: 7. This CDR3 contains 16 residues. CDR3 sequence (DNA): TGCGCCAGCAGTGCAACAGGGGGAATAGCCTACAATGAGCAGTTCTTC. Amino acids: CASSATGGIAYNEQFF.

The J gene is TRBJ2-1, the V gene TRBV14; tentative D call: TRBD1 (7 bases). Germline-derived CDR1 and CDR2 are SGHDN and FVKESK. The ends were cut back, 1 base at V and 6 bases at J, with 10 bases in the middle. This CDR3 is built from 14 residues. CDR3 nucleotide sequence: TGTGCCAGCAGCCAAGCAGGGGGAGGCAATGAGCAGTTCTTC. Its protein product is CASSQAGGGNEQFF.

DNA of the CDR3: TGTGCCAGCAGCTTACGGACTAGCGGGGGGGCAGAGACCCAGTACTTC. Protein: CASSLRTSGGAETQYF. The chain is built from TRBV9 and TRBJ2-5, with TRBD2 matching 15 bases. This CDR3 comprises 16 residues. Germline CDR1 is SGDLS and CDR2 is YYNGEE. V was clipped by 4 bases and J by 4 bases; unmatched bases: 5.

J is TRBJ1-2 and V is TRBV5-3, with 7 positions matching TRBD1. TRBV5-3 is assigned to the ORF class and has an uncertain function. V gave up 4 bases and J gave up 6 bases; unmatched junction bases: 12. The CDR3 covers 15 residues. The DNA for the CDR3 is TGTGCCAGAAGCAGCCGGGGACAGTTATTGCATGGCTACACCTTC. Protein: CARSSRGQLLHGYTF.

This clone was counted only a few times. The genes are TRBV9 and TRBJ1-6; tentatively, D is TRBD1 (6 bases). V lost 5 bases and J lost 7, with 19 bases in between. Germline lookup yields CDR1 SGDLS and CDR2 YYNGEE. There are 16 residues in the CDR3. In nucleotides, the CDR3 is TGTGCCAGCAGAGCTAATTCGGGGGGCCCGAATTCACCCCTCCACTTT. Protein product: CASRANSGGPNSPLHF.

This clone was detected a few times. This chain connects TRBV4-3 to TRBJ1-5; D is unresolved. The germline gives CDR1 LGHNA, CDR2 YSLEER. The V and J ends lost 1 base and 6 bases respectively, with 7 bases between them. The CDR3 length is 13 residues. For the CDR3, the DNA is TGCGCCAGCAGCCAAGCAGGTCCTCAGCCCCAGCATTTT. It encodes CASSQAGPQPQHF.

The V gene is TRBV7-9, the J gene TRBJ1-4; no firm D call. The V and J ends lost 1 base and 4 bases respectively, with 7 bases between them. Germline assignment: CDR1 SEHNR and CDR2 FQNEAQ (reference sequence). CDR3 size: 14 residues. CDR3 nucleotide sequence: TGTGCCAGCAGCTTAGGACACGGTAATGAAAAACTGTTTTTT. This translates into CASSLGHGNEKLFF.

V usage is TRBV14 and J usage is TRBJ2-7; 7 bases align to TRBD1. With V trimmed by 4 bases and J by 4 bases, 7 bases remained unmatched. The CDR3 runs to 14 residues. Germline loops: CDR1 SGHDN, CDR2 FVKESK. This CDR3 is CASSPDRVIYEQYF. In nucleotides, the CDR3 is TGTGCCAGCAGCCCAGACAGGGTGATTTACGAGCAGTACTTC.

This clone was seen only a few times. The gene calls are TRBV4-1 and TRBJ2-7; no clear D. The germline gives CDR1 MGHRA, CDR2 YSYEKL. This CDR3 spans 14 amino acids. V lost 0 bases and J 6 bases, leaving 12 bases between the germline ends. The CDR3 reads CASSQDLTGCEQYF. The CDR3 region has the DNA TGCGCCAGCAGCCAAGATCTGACCGGGTGCGAGCAGTACTTC.

The chain combines TRBV27 with TRBJ1-1; no clear D. Germline-derived CDR1 and CDR2 are MNHEY and SMNVEV (reference sequence). V shed 6 bases and J shed 1 base, with 18 bases lying between them. The CDR3 consists of 16 residues. CDR3 sequence reads: CASSNWQAGPNTEAFF. The CDR3 DNA sequence: TGTGCCAGCAGCAACTGGCAGGCTGGTCCGAACACTGAAGCTTTCTTT.

This clone appeared a single time. An end of the junction differs from the germline gene, which may be a read error. This rearrangement joins TRBV5-6 to TRBJ1-2, with D perhaps TRBD1 (5 bases). The CDR3 extends over 12 amino acids. Germline assignment: CDR1 SGHDT and CDR2 YYEEEE. The CDR3 sequence is CASSRGGSGYPF. The CDR3 DNA is TGTGCCAGCAGCCGGGGGGGTAGTGGCTACCCCTTC.

This chain joins TRBV29-1 and TRBJ1-2; D is undetermined. The CDR3 contains 12 residues. The V end lost 0 bases, the J end lost 2 bases, and 4 bases lay between the germline ends. Per germline, CDR1 SQVTM and CDR2 ANQGSEA. The CDR3 DNA reads TGCAGCGTTGAAGAACAGAACTATGGCTACACCTTC. Amino acids: CSVEEQNYGYTF.

This clone has more than one count but fewer than ten. The chain carries TRBV10-3 and TRBJ2-7; maybe TRBD1 (6 bases). The CDR3 has 14 amino acids. The germline V gene has CDR1 ENHRY and CDR2 SYGVKD. Trimming removed 6 bases from V and 0 bases from J, with 12 bases in between. CDR3 loop: CAIRALDSSYEQYF. CDR3 in DNA: TGTGCCATCAGGGCCCTGGACAGCTCCTACGAGCAGTACTTC.

The rearrangement uses TRBV28 and TRBJ2-7, with a possible D match to TRBD2 (5 bases). The germline gives CDR1 MDHEN, CDR2 SYDVKM. V shed 11 bases and J shed 7 bases, with 15 bases lying between them. The CDR3 is 11 amino acids. The CDR3 sequence is CALAGLKEQYF. As DNA, the CDR3 is TGTGCCCTGGCGGGCTTGAAAGAGCAGTACTTC.

This chain links TRBV18 with TRBJ1-5; D is unresolved. CDR3 size: 16 residues. Trimming left V 1 base short and J 2 bases short, with 12 bases between. Germline V gives CDR1 KGHSH, CDR2 LQKENI. The CDR3 DNA is TGTGCCAGCTCACCACTCGGGATAAGGGGCAATCAGCCCCAGCATTTT. This translates into CASSPLGIRGNQPQHF.

The chain combines TRBV29-1 with TRBJ1-5; the D is unclear. The V and J ends lost 7 bases and 2 bases respectively, with 9 bases between them. This CDR3 has 12 residues. Germline CDR1 reads SQVTM; CDR2 reads ANQGSEA. The CDR3 loop is CSATAGNQPQHF. CDR3 DNA: TGCAGCGCCACAGCGGGCAATCAGCCCCAGCATTTT.

Here the CDR3 reads CASSPGQGAYQPQHF. The CDR3 DNA reads as TGTGCCAGCAGTCCTGGACAGGGGGCCTATCAGCCCCAGCATTTT. V usage is TRBV5-6 and J usage is TRBJ1-5; 11 nucleotides align to TRBD1. Germline V gene data show CDR1 as SGHDT and CDR2 as YYEEEE. V was clipped by 5 bases and J by 5 bases; unmatched bases: 6. This CDR3 comprises 15 residues.

This chain uses TRBV7-9 with TRBJ1-4; no definite D call. Germline V gives CDR1 SEHNR, CDR2 FQNEAQ (reference sequence). The V end lost 5 bases, the J end lost 3 bases, and 13 bases lay between the germline ends. CDR3 length: 15 amino acids. CDR3 region: CASSIGLGANEKLFF. The CDR3 DNA is TGTGCCAGCAGCATTGGCCTGGGAGCTAATGAAAAACTGTTTTTT.

The DNA for the CDR3 is TGTGCCAGCAGCATACTCAGGGAGGCCAGGTGGCAGCCCCAGCATTTT. Encoded protein: CASSILREARWQPQHF. The V and J genes are TRBV7-3 and TRBJ1-5; D may be TRBD1 (5 bases). The CDR3 runs 16 residues. The germline V and J ends were trimmed by 5 bases and 7 bases, with 21 bases remaining between them. Germline V gives CDR1 SGHTA, CDR2 FQGTGA.

The chain joins TRBV4-1 to TRBJ2-4, with D possibly matching TRBD1 (5 bases). This CDR3 contains 16 residues. Between the trimmed V and J ends, which lost 4 bases and 1 base, there was a span of 14 bases. The germline gives CDR1 MGHRA, CDR2 YSYEKL. CDR3: CASSPSGPGAKNIQYF. As DNA, the CDR3 is TGCGCCAGCAGCCCCTCAGGCCCAGGGGCCAAAAACATTCAGTACTTC.

V is TRBV2 and J is TRBJ2-1, with D possibly TRBD1 on 6 matching bases. Germline V CDR1 and CDR2: SNHLY, FYNNEI. The CDR3 runs to 16 residues. Between the trimmed V and J ends, which lost 7 bases and 2 bases, there was a span of 18 bases. The CDR3 DNA sequence: TGTGCCAGCACCCGTAATTGGCAGGGGACCTACAATGAGCAGTTCTTC. Protein sequence: CASTRNWQGTYNEQFF. The variable domain in full, with the rest retrieved from reference TRBV2 and TRBJ2-1, is EPEVTQTPSHQVTQMGQEVILRCVPISNHLYFYWYRQILGQKVEFLVSFYNNEISEKSEIFDDQFSVERPDGSNFTLKIRSTKLEDSAMYFCASTRNWQGTYNEQFFGPGTRLTVL.

This rearrangement joins TRBV15 to TRBJ2-7; D call uncertain. Germline-derived CDR1 and CDR2 are LNHNV and YYDKDF (reference sequence). The CDR3 covers 15 residues. V lost 0 bases to trimming and J lost 5 bases, with 14 bases between them. In nucleotides, the CDR3 is TGTGCCACCAGCAGAGATCTCCGGGTTCCGGACGAGCAGTACTTC. This encodes CATSRDLRVPDEQYF.